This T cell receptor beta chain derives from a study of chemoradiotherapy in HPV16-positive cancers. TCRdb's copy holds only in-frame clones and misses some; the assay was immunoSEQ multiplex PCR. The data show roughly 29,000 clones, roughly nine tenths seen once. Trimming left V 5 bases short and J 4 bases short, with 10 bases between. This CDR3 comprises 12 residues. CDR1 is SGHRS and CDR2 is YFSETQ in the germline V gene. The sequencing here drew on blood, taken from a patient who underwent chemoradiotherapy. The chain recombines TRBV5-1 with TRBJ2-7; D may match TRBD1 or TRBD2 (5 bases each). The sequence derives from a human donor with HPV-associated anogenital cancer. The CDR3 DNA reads TGCGCCAGCAGGGGGGATGGGTACGAGCAGTACTTC. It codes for CASRGDGYEQYF.